Presented here are 5 T cell receptor beta chains from one specimen sequenced in a study of beta chain features in type 1 diabetes. What was sequenced were expressed TCRB transcripts, since all of the isolated RNA had been reverse transcribed. Assay used: immunoSEQ multiplex PCR; TCRdb lists only in-frame clones, some missing. The sample carries almost 350,000 clones, less than 10% recorded once. The sequencing sample was made of central memory CD4+ T cells from blood. These receptors all come from a woman under 30 in good health.

This clone came up a few times. CDR3 sequence (DNA): TGTGCCAGCAGTTCCACTAATCGCTACGAGCAGTACTTC. This codes for CASSSTNRYEQYF. This rearrangement joins TRBV28 to TRBJ2-7, with D uncertain. The CDR3 has 13 amino acids. Germline CDR1 is MDHEN and CDR2 is SYDVKM. V lost 4 bases and J 3 bases, leaving 10 bases between the germline ends.

This clone was seen a handful of times. The V and J genes are TRBV11-1 and TRBJ2-7; no clear D. The CDR3 is made up of 12 amino acids. Germline CDR1 SGHAT, CDR2 FQDESV (reference sequence). V was clipped by 5 bases and J by 3 bases, with 8 bases between them. The CDR3 sequence: CASSENNYEQYF. The CDR3, as DNA: TGTGCCAGCAGCGAGAACAACTACGAGCAGTACTTC.

CDR3 in amino acids: CASSINRGYEQYF. The CDR3 nucleotides read TGTGCCAGCAGCATAAATCGGGGGTACGAGCAGTACTTC. The V gene is TRBV7-2, the J gene TRBJ2-7; the D gene is possibly TRBD2 (6 bases). Germline assignment: CDR1 SGHTA and CDR2 FQGNSA. The CDR3 loop spans 13 amino acids. Trimming took 5 bases from V and 4 from J, leaving 12 bases between them.

This clone has more than one count but fewer than ten. The V call is TRBV6-4, the J call TRBJ2-3; a possible D gene is TRBD1 (6 bases). Trimming pared 6 bases from V and 3 bases from J, leaving 16 bases between. The germline gives CDR1 MRHNA, CDR2 SNTAGT. The CDR3 covers 15 residues. For the CDR3, the DNA is TGTGCCAGCAGACGACAGGACAGAGCGACAGATACGCAGTATTTT. Translating it yields CASRRQDRATDTQYF.

This clone was observed a handful of times. This rearrangement joins TRBV2 to TRBJ1-4, with D unclear. V dropped 5 bases and J dropped 8 bases, with 6 bases sitting between them. CDR1 is SNHLY and CDR2 is FYNNEI in the germline V gene. This CDR3 region has 11 residues. In DNA, the CDR3 is TGTGCCAGCAGTACAGAGGAAAAACTGTTTTTT. It translates to CASSTEEKLFF. Looking up the rest from reference TRBV2 and TRBJ1-4 gives the full variable domain: EPEVTQTPSHQVTQMGQEVILRCVPISNHLYFYWYRQILGQKVEFLVSFYNNEISEKSEIFDDQFSVERPDGSNFTLKIRSTKLEDSAMYFCASSTEEKLFFGSGTQLSVL.